This T cell receptor beta chain came from a study of T cell repertoires in cytomegalovirus infection. This clonotype turned up a few times. TCRdb recomputed calls from the reads with MiXCR, one row per CDR3 protein. The sample holds around 530,000 distinct CDR3 sequences, more than 15% seen once. V was shortened by 11 bases and J by 4 bases, with 32 bases between the two germline ends. This CDR3 comprises 18 residues. The sequenced sample was CD8+ T cells from PBMCs. This chain joins TRBV23-1 and TRBJ2-5; tentative D call: TRBD2 (5 bases). TRBV23-1 is classed as an ORF, of uncertain function. This receptor was obtained from a human donor in good health (CMV status not recorded). Some clones in this sample may be carry-over from other donors' samples. CDR3 bases: TGCGCCCGTAGTGGGAGATGTCTAGCCGCCTGGTGGGGAGAGACCCAGTACTTC. Protein product: CARSGRCLAAWWGETQYF.